This T cell receptor (beta chain) comes out of a study of T cells in Graves' hyperthyroidism and ophthalmopathy. If no ophthalmopathy progression occurred within 18 months, Graves' hyperthyroidism was stable. This clonotype was seen only a few times. CDR1 is SGHNT and CDR2 is YYREEE in the germline V gene (reference sequence). V was clipped by 4 bases and J by 6 bases; unmatched bases: 15. The CDR3 spans 16 residues. RNA transcripts served as the template for amplifying TCR beta CDR3 regions. The primer set for the first-round RT-PCR of the TCR CDR3 was HTBI. TCRdb redid the calling of the multiplex PCR reads with MiXCR, one entry per CDR3 protein. The sample includes 300,000 to 450,000 distinct CDR3 sequences, about 15% seen only once; the top ten take about 30%.

The source is a woman under 40 with Graves' hyperthyroidism. This chain uses TRBV5-4 with TRBJ1-1, with 7 bases aligning to TRBD1. Sequenced sample: blood. The CDR3 reads CASSPRQGHGFAEAFF. The CDR3 DNA follows: TGTGCCAGCAGCCCCAGACAGGGTCACGGGTTCGCTGAAGCTTTCTTT.